The present TCR beta chain was sequenced within a study of OX40 agonist ivuxolimab in advanced cancers. For the study at large: Ivuxolimab, an antibody acting as an agonist of OX40 (CD134), was used to treat patients.

TCRdb's copy holds only in-frame clones and misses some; the assay was immunoSEQ multiplex PCR. This table has some 74,000 clones, approximately 90% appearing once. The V gene lost 5 bases and the J gene lost 1 base, with 15 bases spanning the gap. CDR1 MNHNS and CDR2 SASEGT come from the germline V gene. This CDR3 has 15 amino acids. This receptor was taken from an adult with an advanced solid tumor such as melanoma, head and neck, liver or kidney cancer. The sample in question was CD4+ or CD8+ T cells sorted from blood, obtained in a trial of the OX40 agonist ivuxolimab. The genes are TRBV6-1 and TRBJ2-7; a weak D match, TRBD1 (6 bases). CDR3 nucleotides: TGTGCCAGCAGTAACTTGGGGGCAGGGTCCTACGAGCAGTACTTC. Translating gives CASSNLGAGSYEQYF.